These 20 T cell receptor beta chains were all obtained from the same sample, sequenced in a study of cytomegalovirus exposure and HLA in healthy donors. Primers for the PCR totalled 60 Vbeta and 13 Jbeta. Measured with immunoSEQ multiplex PCR; TCRdb has only the in-frame clones, and not every one. This repertoire shows roughly 120,000 clones, approximately 15% found once; its top ten account for roughly 2%. Sequencing input: PBMCs. Receptors were obtained from a woman in her late teens or twenties in good health and CMV-seronegative.

The rearrangement joins TRBV28 to TRBJ1-4, with a tentative D call TRBD1 (6 bases). The V end was cut by 5 bases, the J end by 3 bases, with 13 bases between. Looked up from germline, CDR1 is MDHEN and CDR2 is SYDVKM. The CDR3 totals 15 residues. The CDR3 here is CASSAWTVPNEKLFF. The CDR3, as DNA: TGTGCCAGCAGTGCCTGGACAGTTCCTAATGAAAAACTGTTTTTT.

This clone was detected a few times. This chain connects TRBV29-1 to TRBJ2-7; D not resolved. The V end lost 4 bases, the J end lost 2 bases, and 12 bases lay between the germline ends. The CDR3 totals 13 residues. Per the germline V gene, CDR1 is SQVTM and CDR2 is ANQGSEA. For the CDR3, the DNA is TGCAGCGTTGCCACAGCCGAGCCCTACGAGCAGTACTTC. Translated, it gives CSVATAEPYEQYF.

This clone was seen once. The V gene is TRBV2, the J gene TRBJ2-5, with 7 bases matching TRBD1. The V and J ends lost 8 bases and 2 bases, in that order; junction bases with no gene match: 11. The V gene's germline CDR1 is SNHLY and CDR2 FYNNEI. The CDR3 length is 15 residues. The CDR3 reads CASLKRPTGQETQYF. CDR3 in DNA: TGTGCCAGCCTAAAAAGACCGACAGGGCAAGAGACCCAGTACTTC.

This clone was seen a handful of times. This sequence joins TRBV6-1 and TRBJ2-7; D is perhaps TRBD2 (5 bases). V was trimmed by 7 bases and J by 6 bases, leaving 13 bases between them. This CDR3 region has 12 residues. CDR1 is MNHNS, CDR2 SASEGT, per germline. CDR3: CASTKLGSEQYF. The DNA for the CDR3 is TGTGCCAGCACTAAACTAGGAAGCGAGCAGTACTTC.

This clone was detected only a few times. The chain couples TRBV4-2 to TRBJ1-6; the D is unclear. In germline, CDR1 is LGHNA, CDR2 YNFKEQ. Trimming took 1 base from V and 10 from J, leaving 14 bases between them. The CDR3 runs to 15 residues. The CDR3 here is CASSQANGLTSPLHF. For the CDR3, the DNA is TGTGCCAGCAGCCAAGCCAACGGACTGACATCACCCCTCCACTTT.

This clone was detected a few times. CDR3 nucleotide sequence: TGTGCCAGCAGCTTAGTGGCCGGCAGGGATATTTTTGGCTACACCTTC. It codes for CASSLVAGRDIFGYTF. This rearrangement joins TRBV7-9 to TRBJ1-2; D possibly corresponds to TRBD1 (5 bases). Germline-derived CDR1 and CDR2 are SEHNR and FQNEAQ (reference sequence). Trimming shortened V by 1 base and J by 7 bases, and 19 bases separated the two germline ends. This CDR3 has 16 residues.

A few counts support this clone. The chain couples TRBV5-4 to TRBJ1-1; D is undetermined. V dropped 3 bases and J dropped 0 bases, with 6 bases sitting between them. This CDR3 region has 13 residues. Germline V lookup: CDR1 SGHNT, CDR2 YYREEE (reference sequence). CDR3 nucleotides: TGTGCCAGCAGCTCCCCTCTGAACACTGAAGCTTTCTTT. Translating gives CASSSPLNTEAFF.

V gene TRBV5-4 combines with J gene TRBJ1-6; D is unresolved. Trimming took 4 bases from V and 4 from J, leaving 12 bases between them. Per germline, CDR1 SGHNT and CDR2 YYREEE (reference sequence). The CDR3 runs to 15 residues. CDR3 amino acids: CASSGGRPYNSPLHF. In DNA form, the CDR3 reads TGTGCCAGCAGCGGCGGTCGGCCGTATAATTCACCCCTCCACTTT.

The genes are TRBV7-9 and TRBJ2-2, with D perhaps matching TRBD1 (6 bases). Trimming pared 2 bases from V and 3 bases from J, leaving 13 bases between. The CDR3 has 16 amino acids. Germline values: CDR1 SEHNR, CDR2 FQNEAQ (reference sequence). Here the CDR3 reads CASSLSGQTYTGELFF. The CDR3 DNA follows: TGTGCCAGCAGCTTATCAGGACAGACCTACACCGGGGAGCTGTTTTTT.

The chain joins TRBV28 to TRBJ2-6; D possibly corresponds to TRBD2 (6 bases). Germline loops: CDR1 MDHEN, CDR2 SYDVKM. The V and J ends lost 6 bases and 4 bases respectively, with 10 bases between them. This CDR3 is 14 amino acids long. The CDR3 is CASRSRGGANVLTF. For the CDR3, the DNA is TGTGCCAGCAGGTCCCGGGGGGGGGCCAACGTCCTGACTTTC.

This clone has only a few counts. The rearrangement joins TRBV7-2 to TRBJ2-5; 10 bases agree with TRBD2. The CDR3 is 15 amino acids. V trimming: 5 bases; J trimming: 5 bases; junction bases outside the gene matches: 8. Germline CDR1 reads SGHTA; CDR2 reads FQGNSA. CDR3 protein: CASSAQRGGWETQYF. The CDR3 DNA sequence: TGTGCCAGCAGCGCCCAGCGGGGGGGCTGGGAGACCCAGTACTTC. Full variable domain (outside the CDR3, taken from reference TRBV7-2 and TRBJ2-5): GAGVSQSPSNKVTEKGKDVELRCDPISGHTALYWYRQSLGQGLEFLIYFQGNSAPDKSGLPSDRFSAERTGGSVSTLTIQRTQQEDSAVYLCASSAQRGGWETQYFGPGTRLLVL.

A few counts support this clone. This chain joins TRBV16 and TRBJ1-2; 7 bases align to TRBD1. Germline CDR1 reads KGHSY; CDR2 reads FQNENV. The CDR3 runs to 14 residues. Germline trimming cut 1 base from V and 7 bases from J; bases unmatched to any gene: 6. The CDR3 reads CASSQLEGAAGYTF. In DNA, the CDR3 is TGTGCCAGCAGCCAATTAGAGGGGGCAGCTGGCTACACCTTC.

This clone has only a few counts. As the CDR3 is not closed by the conserved phenylalanine or tryptophan, this likely results from a read error. Because the CDR3's place on the DNA is in doubt, the DNA is left out and the CDR3 is given as listed by TCRdb. The chain couples TRBV23-1 to TRBJ1-1. TRBV23-1 is an ORF, with its function uncertain. The CDR3 is made up of 8 amino acids, end residues included. This CDR3 reads CASRSGKS.

In its sample, this clone was seen a few times. The chain combines TRBV10-1 with TRBJ1-5; a weak D match, TRBD1 (5 bases). Trimming took 6 bases from V and 0 from J, leaving 15 bases between them. The CDR3 consists of 16 residues. CDR1 WNHNN and CDR2 SYGVQD come from the germline V gene (reference sequence). In DNA, the CDR3 is TGCGCCAGCAGAGGGGCAGAGACAGATAGCAATCAGCCCCAGCATTTT. Translating gives CASRGAETDSNQPQHF.

Remarks on this clone: A read error may produce the germline difference seen at one junction end. V is TRBV7-7 and J is TRBJ1-1, with 9 nucleotides matching TRBD1. The CDR3 is 15 residues long. Germline V gene sequence: CDR1 SSHAT, CDR2 FNYEAQ (reference sequence). This CDR3 reads CASSLRDREGTEAFF. The CDR3 nucleotides are TGTGCTAGCAGCTTGAGGGACAGGGAGGGCACTGAAGCTTTCTTT.

The J gene is TRBJ1-3, the V gene TRBV6-5; D is possibly TRBD1 (6 bases). Germline V gives CDR1 MNHEY, CDR2 SVGAGI. V was pared by 6 bases and J by 0 bases, with 12 bases between. The CDR3 spans 15 residues. The CDR3 spells CASSRQVTSGNTIYF. In DNA, the CDR3 is TGTGCCAGCAGCAGACAGGTTACCTCTGGAAACACCATATATTTT.

The chain joins TRBV6-4 to TRBJ1-5; D possibly corresponds to TRBD1 (6 bases). Trimming took 8 bases from V and 1 from J, leaving 9 bases between them. The CDR3 is 13 residues long. Per germline, CDR1 MRHNA and CDR2 SNTAGT. The CDR3 DNA is TGTGCCAGCCCACAGGGAAGCAATCAGCCCCAGCATTTT. Protein sequence: CASPQGSNQPQHF.

The table lists this clone with a few counts. The chain employs TRBV18 and TRBJ2-5; 9 bases agree with TRBD2. The junction had 7 bases not matched to a gene; V was cut back by 0 bases and J by 5 bases. Germline CDR1 and CDR2: KGHSH and LQKENI. The CDR3 has 16 amino acids. The CDR3 loop reads CASSPPLAGNRETQYF. CDR3 sequence (DNA): TGTGCCAGCTCACCACCTCTAGCGGGAAACAGGGAGACCCAGTACTTC.

The table lists this clone with a few counts. This chain uses TRBV28 with TRBJ1-1; D not certain. The CDR3 runs 11 residues. Germline V gene data show CDR1 as MDHEN and CDR2 as SYDVKM. V lost 5 bases and J lost 3, with 4 bases in between. The CDR3 DNA reads TGTGCCAGCAGTCCGGACACTGAAGCTTTCTTT. The encoded protein is CASSPDTEAFF.

The chain recombines TRBV4-2 with TRBJ1-2; TRBD1 matches at 7 bases. This CDR3 region has 12 residues. From germline, CDR1 is LGHNA and CDR2 YNFKEQ. Trimming at V came to 3 bases and at J to 7 bases, leaving 2 bases not matched to a gene. The CDR3 DNA is TGTGCCAGCAGCCAGACAGGGCTTGGCTACACCTTC. It encodes CASSQTGLGYTF.